This TCR beta chain comes out of a study of blood T cell repertoires in COVID-19. Study at large: Acute and convalescent COVID-19 specimens originated in the United States, Italy and Spain. In each case, the material was cDNA or gDNA derived from T cells, B-cell-depleted T cells, or PBMCs.

Authors' analysis steps: Amplifying reference gene primers gave estimates of nucleated cell counts. Sequencing was performed with immunoSEQ multiplex PCR; in TCRdb, only in-frame clones are kept and a portion is missing. That table furnishes V, J and clone size, whereas the DNA furnished D and trimming. The table shows 310,000 or so clones, with 85% to 90% occurring only once. Looked up from germline, CDR1 is LNHDA and CDR2 is SQIVND (reference sequence). V dropped 8 bases and J dropped 5 bases, with 25 bases sitting between them. This CDR3 is 17 amino acids long. Sample: peripheral blood. J is TRBJ2-1 and V is TRBV19; possible D gene TRBD1, 6 bases. This clonotype originated in a woman in her fifties or sixties with active or convalescent COVID-19. CDR3 amino acids: CASSLRSRGDLNNEQFF. The CDR3 region has the DNA TGTGCCAGTTCTCTCCGAAGCAGGGGTGACCTCAACAATGAGCAGTTCTTC.